One and the same sample provided the 2 T cell receptor beta chains below, sequenced in a study of T cell repertoires in cytomegalovirus infection. TCRdb re-called the reads through MiXCR, storing one row per CDR3 protein. This sample yields around 350,000 distinct CDR3 sequences, of which 15% to 20% are seen a single time; approximately 8% belongs to the top ten. Sequencing was carried out using PBMCs. The receptors here all came from a human donor in good health (CMV status not recorded). Some clones in this sample may be carry-over from other donors' samples.

The V and J genes are TRBV12-3 or TRBV12-4 and TRBJ1-6, with D maybe TRBD1 (5 bases). V was shortened by 5 bases and J by 0 bases, with 14 bases between the two germline ends. The length of the CDR3 is 17 residues. The CDR3 sequence: CASSLQQGSSYNSPLHF. The DNA for the CDR3 is TGTGCCAGCAGTCTACAGCAGGGAAGCTCCTATAATTCACCCCTCCACTTT.

The V call is TRBV28, the J call TRBJ1-2; TRBD1 matches 8 bases. V shed 5 bases, J shed 6 bases, and the junction held 11 bases outside the gene matches. Germline V gene data show CDR1 as MDHEN and CDR2 as SYDVKM. This CDR3 spans 15 amino acids. The chain's CDR3 is CASSPSGRGPHGYTF. CDR3 nucleotides: TGTGCCAGCAGTCCAAGTGGCAGGGGGCCGCATGGCTACACCTTC.